This T cell receptor beta chain was captured in a study of blood T cell repertoires in COVID-19. At the level of the study: Donors in the United States, Italy and Spain gave samples during acute or convalescent COVID-19.

The Seattle patients, enrolled during active infection, were followed longitudinally. The authors' processing: Reference gene primer amplification gave estimated nucleated cell counts. The method was immunoSEQ multiplex PCR; TCRdb's version includes in-frame clones alone and lacks a portion of them. The DNA gave D and trimming, while V, J and clone size come from that table. Here the sample spans about 99,000 clones, about 90% being singletons. Trimming shortened V by 6 bases and J by 1 base, and 12 bases separated the two germline ends. Germline CDR1 and CDR2: SQVTM and ANQGSEA. The CDR3 sequence is 13 residues long.

The chain carries TRBV29-1 and TRBJ1-1; D gene unclear. Input material: peripheral blood. The receptor comes from a man between 50 and 59 years old with COVID-19, enrolled during active disease. The CDR3 DNA sequence: TGCAGCGTACTCCCCATACCGAACACTGAAGCTTTCTTT. This codes for CSVLPIPNTEAFF.